The entry that follows covers one T cell receptor (beta chain) sequence. Per the study methods: The assay estimated nucleated cells by amplifying reference gene primers. TCRdb keeps only in-frame clones here, not all; method: immunoSEQ multiplex PCR. D and trimming come from the DNA, and the V and J calls and clone size come from that table. The sample yields some 190,000 clones, roughly 80% seen once. The CDR3 sequence is 13 residues long. Deletions cut 8 bases from V and 0 bases from J, with 10 bases between. Per germline, CDR1 SNHLY and CDR2 FYNNEI. The data are from a study of blood T cell repertoires in COVID-19. For the study at large: COVID-19 samples, acute and convalescent, were from the United States, Italy and Spain. T cells, B-cell-depleted T cells, or PBMCs supplied cDNA or gDNA.

J is TRBJ1-2 and V is TRBV2, with D perhaps matching TRBD1 (6 bases). The TCR sequence derives from a man aged 55-75 years with acute or convalescent COVID-19. Sequenced sample: peripheral blood. CDR3 protein: CASVRTANYGYTF. Written as DNA, the CDR3 is TGTGCCAGCGTCAGGACAGCTAACTATGGCTACACCTTC.